These 24 T cell receptor beta chains originate from one sample sequenced in a study of cytomegalovirus exposure and HLA in healthy donors. Both 60 Vbeta primers and 13 Jbeta primers went into the PCR. Sequencing was performed with immunoSEQ multiplex PCR; in TCRdb, only in-frame clones are kept and a portion is missing. The sample records more than 150,000 clones, about 85% being singletons. What was sequenced was PBMCs. The source of these receptors is a man in his fifties or sixties in good health and CMV-seronegative.

The chain carries TRBV27 and TRBJ2-7; D call uncertain. CDR1 and CDR2 from the germline V gene are MNHEY and SMNVEV (reference sequence). There are 13 residues in the CDR3. V was pared by 3 bases and J by 1 base, with 7 bases between. CDR3 in amino acids: CASSFQASYEQYF. The CDR3 DNA reads as TGTGCCAGCAGTTTTCAGGCTTCCTACGAGCAGTACTTC.

The gene calls are TRBV10-1 and TRBJ1-5; TRBD1 matches at 8 bases. The CDR3 extends over 14 amino acids. Per germline, CDR1 WNHNN and CDR2 SYGVQD (reference sequence). The V gene end was trimmed by 3 bases and the J gene end by 7 bases; junction bases not matched to a gene: 5. CDR3 nucleotide sequence: TGCGCCAGCAGTGAACAGGGGGTACCCCAGCCCCAGCATTTT. It is translated as CASSEQGVPQPQHF.

Only one count was recorded for this clone. This rearrangement joins TRBV9 to TRBJ2-7; TRBD1 agrees at 7 bases. With V trimmed by 4 bases and J by 5 bases, 6 bases remained unmatched. The V gene's germline CDR1 is SGDLS and CDR2 YYNGEE. CDR3 length: 13 residues. The CDR3 spells CASSLQGDHEQYF. CDR3 nucleotide sequence: TGTGCCAGCAGCCTTCAGGGGGACCACGAGCAGTACTTC.

This clone has only a few counts. This rearrangement joins TRBV13 to TRBJ2-1; TRBD2 aligns across 8 bases. The CDR3 extends over 15 amino acids. The junction had 2 bases not matched to a gene; V was cut back by 0 bases and J by 4 bases. Germline CDR1 is PRHDT and CDR2 is FYEKMQ (reference sequence). CDR3 bases: TGTGCCAGCAGCTTAGGACCTAGCGGGTACAATGAGCAGTTCTTC. Residues: CASSLGPSGYNEQFF.

J is TRBJ1-5 and V is TRBV2; the match to TRBD1 covers 9 bases. Trimming took 6 bases from V and 6 from J; bases not matched to a gene: 6. Germline V gene data show CDR1 as SNHLY and CDR2 as FYNNEI. The CDR3 contains 14 residues. The CDR3 reads CASSLQGAGQPQHF. Written as DNA, the CDR3 is TGTGCCAGCAGCCTACAGGGGGCGGGTCAGCCCCAGCATTTT. Drawing the rest from reference TRBV2 and TRBJ1-5, the complete variable domain is EPEVTQTPSHQVTQMGQEVILRCVPISNHLYFYWYRQILGQKVEFLVSFYNNEISEKSEIFDDQFSVERPDGSNFTLKIRSTKLEDSAMYFCASSLQGAGQPQHFGDGTRLSIL.

The rearrangement uses TRBV4-2 and TRBJ1-5; D uncertain. From germline, CDR1 is LGHNA and CDR2 YNFKEQ. The CDR3 is 15 residues long. With 0 bases removed from V and 6 bases from J, the gap between germline ends came to 12 bases. In DNA, the CDR3 is TGTGCCAGCAGCCAAGATTCGGGTGGCGGTCAGCCCCAGCATTTT. Translating gives CASSQDSGGGQPQHF.

The V call is TRBV30, the J call TRBJ2-7; 9 bases line up with TRBD1. This CDR3 is built from 13 residues. V trimming: 4 bases; J trimming: 6 bases; junction bases outside the gene matches: 7. Germline-derived CDR1 and CDR2 are GTSNPN and SVGIG (reference sequence). The CDR3 is CAWNRGQGFEQYF. The CDR3 nucleotides read TGTGCCTGGAATCGGGGACAGGGCTTCGAGCAGTACTTC.

This clone was found a few times. The rearrangement uses TRBV5-1 and TRBJ1-1, with TRBD1 matching over 11 bases. After removal of 4 bases from V and 3 bases from J, the junction contained 5 bases not matched to a gene. CDR3 length equals 15 residues. Germline CDR1 reads SGHRS; CDR2 reads YFSETQ. CDR3 in DNA: TGCGCCAGCAGCCCTGGACAGGGGGCGCACACTGAAGCTTTCTTT. The encoded protein is CASSPGQGAHTEAFF.

This chain joins TRBV9 and TRBJ1-2, with TRBD1 matching 9 bases. Looked up from germline, CDR1 is SGDLS and CDR2 is YYNGEE. With 4 bases clipped from V and 6 bases from J, the junction kept 7 bases outside the gene matches. CDR3 length equals 14 residues. Here the CDR3 reads CASSRPGQGDGYTF. The DNA of the CDR3 is TGTGCCAGCAGCCGCCCGGGACAGGGCGATGGCTACACCTTC.

The V call is TRBV19, the J call TRBJ2-7, with D possibly being TRBD1 (5 bases). Deletions cut 5 bases from V and 4 bases from J, with 9 bases between. In germline, CDR1 is LNHDA, CDR2 SQIVND (reference sequence). This CDR3 spans 12 amino acids. The CDR3 sequence: CASSSRQYEQYF. As DNA, the CDR3 is TGTGCCAGTAGTTCACGACAGTACGAGCAGTACTTC.

V gene TRBV6-1 combines with J gene TRBJ1-5, with TRBD1 as a possible D gene (5 bases). Trimming left V 5 bases short and J 0 bases short, with 11 bases between. The CDR3 contains 15 residues. Germline CDR1 reads MNHNS; CDR2 reads SASEGT. The CDR3 bases are TGTGCCAGCAGTTTACACAGGTATAGCAATCAGCCCCAGCATTTT. It yields the protein CASSLHRYSNQPQHF.

V gene TRBV7-8 combines with J gene TRBJ1-2; no clear D gene. Germline V gives CDR1 SGHVS, CDR2 FQNEAQ. V dropped 1 base and J dropped 8 bases, with 11 bases sitting between them. The CDR3 contains 13 residues. CDR3 in DNA: TGTGCCAGCAGCTTAGGGGTACTAAGAGGCTACACCTTC. This codes for CASSLGVLRGYTF.

The chain joins TRBV18 to TRBJ1-4, with 8 bases that match TRBD1. Looked up from germline, CDR1 is KGHSH and CDR2 is LQKENI. The CDR3 has 13 amino acids. The junction had 0 bases not matched to a gene; V was cut back by 5 bases and J by 4 bases. CDR3 loop: CASSGQGNEKLFF. The DNA for the CDR3 is TGTGCCAGCTCAGGACAGGGTAATGAAAAACTGTTTTTT. Complete variable domain (other parts from reference TRBV18 and TRBJ1-4): NAGVMQNPRHLVRRRGQEARLRCSPMKGHSHVYWYRQLPEEGLKFMVYLQKENIIDESGMPKERFSAEFPKEGPSILRIQQVVRGDSAAYFCASSGQGNEKLFFGSGTQLSVL.

V is TRBV2 and J is TRBJ1-2, with 8 nucleotides matching TRBD1. The germline CDR1 and CDR2 sequences are SNHLY and FYNNEI. V was clipped by 5 bases and J by 4 bases; unmatched bases: 9. The CDR3 is made up of 15 amino acids. CDR3 in amino acids: CASSQTGAGGYGYTF. The DNA of the CDR3 is TGTGCCAGCAGTCAGACAGGGGCGGGTGGCTATGGCTACACCTTC.

V usage is TRBV5-1 and J usage is TRBJ2-2, with D uncertain. V was pared by 4 bases and J by 5 bases, with 15 bases between. This CDR3 is built from 15 residues. Germline lookup yields CDR1 SGHRS and CDR2 YFSETQ. The CDR3 DNA is TGCGCCAGCAGCCTATCAACTCCCCCAACCGGGGAGCTGTTTTTT. It translates to CASSLSTPPTGELFF.

The chain employs TRBV5-1 and TRBJ2-7, with D perhaps TRBD1 (6 bases). Germline V gene lookup returns CDR1 SGHRS and CDR2 YFSETQ. The CDR3 has 18 residues. Trimming shortened V by 3 bases and J by 0 bases, and 22 bases separated the two germline ends. This CDR3 reads CASSSTPEGQVDSYEQYF. CDR3 bases: TGCGCCAGCAGCTCCACGCCCGAGGGACAAGTGGACTCCTACGAGCAGTACTTC.

The V and J genes are TRBV9 and TRBJ2-1; D is possibly TRBD2 (6 bases). Trimming cost V 6 bases and J 0 bases, with 10 bases left between them. The germline CDR1 and CDR2 sequences are SGDLS and YYNGEE. CDR3 length: 14 residues. This CDR3 reads CASNGGASYNEQFF. The CDR3 nucleotides read TGTGCCAGCAACGGGGGAGCCTCCTACAATGAGCAGTTCTTC.

This clone has a handful of counts. The chain has TRBV7-9 and TRBJ1-2; 7 bases map to TRBD1. The CDR3 has 14 residues. Germline CDR1 and CDR2: SEHNR and FQNEAQ (reference sequence). J lost 5 bases, V lost 4 bases, and 7 bases had no gene match. CDR3 sequence reads: CASSSSGGQYGYTF. The CDR3 DNA follows: TGTGCCAGCAGCTCTTCAGGGGGTCAATATGGCTACACCTTC. The whole variable domain, remainder taken from reference TRBV7-9 and TRBJ1-2, is DTGVSQNPRHKITKRGQNVTFRCDPISEHNRLYWYRQTLGQGPEFLTYFQNEAQLEKSRLLSDRFSAERPKGSFSTLEIQRTEQGDSAMYLCASSSSGGQYGYTFGSGTRLTVV.

This chain uses TRBV2 with TRBJ1-5; 9 nucleotides agree with TRBD1. Germline V gives CDR1 SNHLY, CDR2 FYNNEI. The junction had 6 bases not matched to a gene; V was cut back by 10 bases and J by 2 bases. There are 14 residues in the CDR3. The CDR3 nucleotides read TGTGCCATACAGGGGGCGCGTGGCAATCAGCCCCAGCATTTT. Its translation: CAIQGARGNQPQHF.

The V and J genes are TRBV5-1 and TRBJ1-1; D unclear. The V end lost 4 bases, the J end lost 1 base, and 8 bases lay between the germline ends. The CDR3 is 13 residues long. CDR1 is SGHRS and CDR2 is YFSETQ in the germline V gene. The CDR3 bases are TGCGCCAGCAGCACTCAGGAGAACACTGAAGCTTTCTTT. This encodes CASSTQENTEAFF.

This chain joins TRBV5-6 and TRBJ1-6; D perhaps matches TRBD1 (5 bases). Germline V gives CDR1 SGHDT, CDR2 YYEEEE. The CDR3 is 14 amino acids. Trimming pared 0 bases from V and 9 bases from J, leaving 10 bases between. For the CDR3, the DNA is TGTGCCAGCAGCTTGGATCAGGGAGGTTCACCCCTCCACTTT. Translated, it gives CASSLDQGGSPLHF.

The V and J genes are TRBV27 and TRBJ1-1, with D tentatively TRBD1 (5 bases). V lost 2 bases and J 3 bases, leaving 13 bases between the germline ends. The CDR3 spans 15 residues. The V gene's germline CDR1 is MNHEY and CDR2 SMNVEV (reference sequence). CDR3 in DNA: TGTGCCAGCAGTTTAGTGGGACGGGGGGACACTGAAGCTTTCTTT. This gives the protein CASSLVGRGDTEAFF.

The chain carries TRBV18 and TRBJ1-4, with 7 bases fitting TRBD1. Germline V gives CDR1 KGHSH, CDR2 LQKENI. With 3 bases clipped from V and 8 bases from J, the junction kept 0 bases outside the gene matches. This CDR3 has 12 residues. In nucleotides, the CDR3 is TGTGCCAGCTCACCGGGACAGGAAAAACTGTTTTTT. This translates into CASSPGQEKLFF.

The chain employs TRBV18 and TRBJ2-7; D unresolved. V shed 4 bases and J shed 5 bases, with 18 bases lying between them. Germline CDR1 reads KGHSH; CDR2 reads LQKENI. This CDR3 has 15 residues. The CDR3 loop reads CASSLSFGEFNEQYF. The DNA of the CDR3 is TGTGCCAGCTCACTAAGTTTTGGTGAGTTCAACGAGCAGTACTTC.